The entry that follows covers one T cell receptor (beta chain) sequence. TCRdb's table, derived via immunoSEQ multiplex PCR, lists solely in-frame clones and lacks some. The sample has 65,000 to 80,000 clones, approximately 88% seen once; the top ten hold 13%. These data belong to a study of OX40 agonist ivuxolimab in advanced cancers. The CDR3 has 11 amino acids. Germline assignment: CDR1 SGHNT and CDR2 YYREEE (reference sequence). The V end lost 3 bases, the J end lost 7 bases, and 7 bases lay between the germline ends. This specimen was CD4+ or CD8+ T cells sorted from blood, taken in a trial of the OX40 agonist ivuxolimab. The source is an adult with an advanced solid tumor such as melanoma, head and neck, liver or kidney cancer. J is TRBJ1-1 and V is TRBV5-4; D gene uncertain. CDR3 nucleotides: TGTGCCAGCAGCTCGGGTGGTGAAGCTTTCTTT. Protein product: CASSSGGEAFF.